The 11 T cell receptor beta chains below were found in one sample sequenced in a study of T cells in Graves' hyperthyroidism and ophthalmopathy (dated by TCRdb to between 2017 and 2020). Libraries were made using multiplex PCR. These reads were obtained on an Illumina HiSeq 2000. Amplification of TCR beta CDR3 regions was carried out from RNA transcripts. A first-round RT-PCR of the TCR CDR3 used the HTBI primer set with the Qiagen OneStep RT-PCR kit. TCRdb reran the public reads through fastp at Q25 and MiXCR, keeping productive beta chains. All rows with the same CDR3 protein become a single entry with the most common DNA and genes. Counted in this sample were 700,000 or so distinct CDR3 sequences; roughly 14% of them appeared once. The ten largest clones represent around 13% of the sample. Sequenced: blood. These receptors came from a woman aged 45 to 65 with Graves' ophthalmopathy.

The sample holds many counts of this clonotype. This chain uses TRBV12-3 or TRBV12-4 with TRBJ1-1; possible D gene TRBD1, 6 bases. This CDR3 region has 14 residues. With 4 bases removed from V and 3 bases from J, the gap between germline ends came to 12 bases. CDR3 bases: TGTGCCAGCAGTTCCTCGGACAGTTACACTGAAGCTTTCTTT. Amino acids: CASSSSDSYTEAFF.

At least ten counts were recorded for this clonotype. The genes are TRBV2 and TRBJ1-1; a possible D gene is TRBD1 (5 bases). V was trimmed by 8 bases and J by 5 bases, leaving 21 bases between them. The CDR3 runs to 15 residues. Germline V gene sequence: CDR1 SNHLY, CDR2 FYNNEI. Written as DNA, the CDR3 is TGTGCCAGCGCCAACGAAGGTGGAGGGGAAACTGAAGCTTTCTTT. Protein product: CASANEGGGETEAFF.

This clonotype was seen many times. This CDR3 is CASSAGQGSTGELFF. CDR3 nucleotides: TGTGCCAGCAGCGCCGGACAGGGCTCCACCGGGGAGCTGTTTTTT. This sequence joins TRBV6-4 and TRBJ2-2; 8 bases agree with TRBD1. The V segment lost 6 bases and the J segment 4 bases; nucleotides outside the gene matches: 7. CDR1 and CDR2 from the germline V gene are MRHNA and SNTAGT. The CDR3 is 15 amino acids.

The V call is TRBV2, the J call TRBJ1-5, with D unclear. The CDR3 has 12 residues. Germline V CDR1 and CDR2: SNHLY, FYNNEI. Trimming shortened V by 3 bases and J by 9 bases, and 9 bases separated the two germline ends. This chain's CDR3 is CASSDGYGPQHF. The CDR3 region has the DNA TGTGCCAGCAGTGACGGGTATGGGCCCCAGCATTTT.

This clonotype has a count of ten or more. The chain carries TRBV2 and TRBJ2-4; possible D gene TRBD1, 6 bases. V was shortened by 0 bases and J by 6 bases, with 15 bases between the two germline ends. This CDR3 contains 16 residues. CDR1 is SNHLY and CDR2 is FYNNEI in the germline V gene. In DNA form, the CDR3 reads TGTGCCAGCAGTGAAGCAAAGGGGGTTCGTGGAAACATTCAGTACTTC. Its translation is CASSEAKGVRGNIQYF.

V gene TRBV5-6 combines with J gene TRBJ2-1; D gene unclear. In germline, CDR1 is SGHDT, CDR2 YYEEEE. Deletions cut 4 bases from V and 7 bases from J, with 9 bases between. The CDR3 covers 12 residues. The CDR3 nucleotides read TGTGCCAGCAGCGGAAGTAAGAATGAGCAGTTCTTC. Its protein product is CASSGSKNEQFF.

This clonotype showed up many times. The chain employs TRBV6-1 and TRBJ2-1; 9 bases are a match to TRBD1. Unmatched junction bases numbered 16, after V lost 6 bases and J lost 4 bases. Germline loops: CDR1 MNHNS, CDR2 SASEGT. This CDR3 region has 18 residues. CDR3 amino acids: CASSERLSGTGFYNEQFF. The CDR3 bases are TGTGCCAGCAGCGAGCGACTATCCGGGACAGGGTTTTACAATGAGCAGTTCTTC.

This clonotype was seen many times. This chain uses TRBV28 with TRBJ2-1; D remains ambiguous. CDR3 length: 16 amino acids. The V end lost 4 bases, the J end lost 0 bases, and 13 bases lay between the germline ends. CDR1 and CDR2 (germline): MDHEN, SYDVKM. Here the CDR3 DNA reads TGTGCCAGCAGTTACATTATACTACTCTCCTACAATGAGCAGTTCTTC. Its translation is CASSYIILLSYNEQFF.

This clonotype was picked up many times. The chain is built from TRBV20-1 and TRBJ2-3; 10 bases map to TRBD2. The J segment lost 0 bases and the V segment lost 1 base, leaving 7 bases of the junction unmatched. The CDR3 spans 17 residues. CDR1 is DFQATT and CDR2 is SNEGSKA in the germline V gene (reference sequence). For the CDR3, the DNA is TGCAGTGCTAGAGCCCCGGGACTAGCGCCTAGCACAGATACGCAGTATTTT. It specifies CSARAPGLAPSTDTQYF.

There are a few counts of this clonotype. The V gene is TRBV10-3, the J gene TRBJ2-1, with 12 bases matching TRBD2. The J segment lost 2 bases and the V segment lost 3 bases, leaving 5 bases of the junction unmatched. This CDR3 region has 17 residues. CDR1 and CDR2 (germline): ENHRY, SYGVKD. CDR3 DNA: TGTGCCATCAGTGAACTAGCGGGAGGACTCGCCTACAATGAGCAGTTCTTC. Translation: CAISELAGGLAYNEQFF.

This clonotype was recorded at least ten times. The rearrangement joins TRBV11-3 to TRBJ2-1; 7 bases align to TRBD2. The CDR3 is made up of 17 amino acids. The J segment lost 3 bases and the V segment lost 4 bases, leaving 12 bases of the junction unmatched. Germline V gives CDR1 SGHNT, CDR2 YENEEA. The CDR3 protein is CASSSSPGLAVYNEQFF. The CDR3 DNA follows: TGTGCCAGCAGCTCCTCTCCCGGGCTAGCGGTCTACAATGAGCAGTTCTTC.